This T cell receptor (beta chain) is drawn from a study of CD8 T cells in Susac syndrome. Random-hexamer reverse transcription was applied to about 0.5 to 1 ug RNA. Each CDR3 protein is one row after TCRdb ran MiXCR on the immunoSEQ multiplex PCR reads. In the table there are approximately 220,000 distinct CDR3 sequences, approximately 90% of which are singletons. The V gene lost 2 bases and the J gene lost 7 bases, with 17 bases spanning the gap. This CDR3 is built from 15 residues. Per the germline V gene, CDR1 is LGHNA and CDR2 is YSLEER. The CD8+ and CD4+ T cells were negatively isolated, with the TEMRA cells enriched by FACS.

The V call is TRBV4-3, the J call TRBJ1-2, with a tentative D call TRBD1 (5 bases). Sequencing used CD8+ T cells from PBMCs. The source of this sequence is a human donor with multiple sclerosis. CDR3 bases: TGCGCCAGCAGCCAAACGCGGGCCACAAGGGGTGGCTACACCTTC. It codes for CASSQTRATRGGYTF.